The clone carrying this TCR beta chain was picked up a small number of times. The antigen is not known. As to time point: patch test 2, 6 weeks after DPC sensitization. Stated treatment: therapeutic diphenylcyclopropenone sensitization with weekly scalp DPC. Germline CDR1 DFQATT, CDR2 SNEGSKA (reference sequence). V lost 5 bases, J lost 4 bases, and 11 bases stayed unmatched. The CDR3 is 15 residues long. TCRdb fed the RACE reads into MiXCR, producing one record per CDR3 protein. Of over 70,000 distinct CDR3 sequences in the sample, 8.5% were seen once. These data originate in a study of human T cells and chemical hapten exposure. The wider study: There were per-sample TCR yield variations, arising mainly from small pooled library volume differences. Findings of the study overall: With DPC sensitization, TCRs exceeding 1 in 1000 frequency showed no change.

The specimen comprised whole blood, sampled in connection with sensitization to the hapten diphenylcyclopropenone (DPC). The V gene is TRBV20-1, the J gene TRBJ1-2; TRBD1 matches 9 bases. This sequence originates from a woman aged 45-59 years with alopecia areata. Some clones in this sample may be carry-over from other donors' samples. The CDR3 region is CSAFSTGGDIYGYTF. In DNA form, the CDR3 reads TGCAGTGCTTTTTCGACAGGGGGAGATATCTATGGCTACACCTTC.